The TCR beta chain under discussion was sequenced for a study of pediatric ulcerative colitis. Study at large: Seven patients showed pancolitis and two showed left-sided colitis.

Trimming took 2 bases from V and 5 from J; bases not matched to a gene: 23. The CDR3 spans 20 residues. Germline V gene sequence: CDR1 MGHRA, CDR2 YSYEKL. Only in-frame clones appear in the TCRdb table, and some are missing; sequencing was by immunoSEQ multiplex PCR. The sample lists 45,000 to 55,000 clones, 78% occurring once. Remarks on this clone: Its antigen is still unknown.

One to two pinch biopsies were taken from the rectum during colonoscopy. Study results and caveats: Some T cells in rectal biopsies may come from blood, especially with overt colitis.

The source of this sequence is a girl aged 10-17 years with moderate ulcerative colitis. Material for sequencing was gut tissue. The rearrangement joins TRBV4-1 to TRBJ2-7, with 8 bases aligning to TRBD1. For the CDR3, the DNA is TGCGCCAGCAGCCAACTTAAGGGGAACAGGGGGAACCCTCTTTGGGACGAGCAGTACTTC. Its translation is CASSQLKGNRGNPLWDEQYF.